This TCR beta chain was documented in a study of technical replicates of blood from several donors. The germline V and J ends were trimmed by 5 bases and 0 bases, with 20 bases remaining between them. This CDR3 region has 18 residues. Germline V gene sequence: CDR1 SNHLY, CDR2 FYNNEI. Sequencing used immunoSEQ multiplex PCR; TCRdb keeps in-frame clones, though not all of them. The data contain over 50,000 clones, more than 95% of them singletons. Sequenced input: T cells isolated from PBMCs. This TCR derives from a human donor in good health. The chain couples TRBV2 to TRBJ1-5; D is unclear. The CDR3 reads CASSKRGQRPNSNQPQHF. The CDR3 DNA follows: TGTGCCAGCAGTAAGCGGGGTCAGAGACCTAATAGCAATCAGCCCCAGCATTTT.